This is a list of T cell receptor beta chains from one sample in a study of blood T cell repertoires in COVID-19. TCRdb's table, derived via immunoSEQ multiplex PCR, lists solely in-frame clones and lacks some. The data hold around 180,000 clones, with approximately 83% observed a single time. Sequenced sample: peripheral blood. All receptors come from a man aged 60-69 years with acute or convalescent COVID-19. The CDR3 runs from the conserved cysteine through the conserved F or W. A D gene is named only where the DNA matches it firmly. Rows give clone size only sometimes, using once, few, many, or a class for an expanded clone.

CDR3aa	CDR3nt	j_gene	v_gene	d_gene	abundance
CASSIAPAGADTQYF	TGTGCCAGTAGTATAGCCCCAGCGGGAGCAGATACGCAGTATTTT	TRBJ2-3	TRBV19	TRBD2	.
CASKGQVGAKNIQYF	TGTGCCAGCAAGGGACAGGTGGGGGCCAAAAACATTCAGTACTTC	TRBJ2-4	TRBV25-1	TRBD1	.
CASSFRTGGPNEQFF	TGTGCCAGCAGCTTTAGGACAGGGGGTCCGAATGAGCAGTTCTTC	TRBJ2-1	TRBV7-9	TRBD1	.
CASTGYSGANVLTF	TGTGCCAGTACAGGGTACTCTGGGGCCAACGTCCTGACTTTC	TRBJ2-6	TRBV28	.	once
CASSLRRAGGPYEQFF	TGTGCCAGCAGCCTCCGACGGGCGGGAGGGCCATATGAGCAGTTCTTC	TRBJ2-1	TRBV3-1/TRBV3-2	TRBD2	.
CSVSDRSKNIQYF	TGCAGCGTATCGGACAGGTCCAAAAACATTCAGTACTTC	TRBJ2-4	TRBV29-1	TRBD1	.
CASRERTGKLFF	TGTGCCAGCAGAGAGCGGACAGGGAAACTGTTTTTT	TRBJ1-4	TRBV6-5	TRBD1	.
CASSFKQNTGELFF	TGTGCCAGCAGTTTTAAGCAAAACACCGGGGAGCTGTTTTTT	TRBJ2-2	TRBV6-6	.	few
CASSGSGAPGETQYF	TGTGCCAGCAGTGGATCGGGAGCCCCGGGAGAGACCCAGTACTTC	TRBJ2-5	TRBV2	.	.
CASSLLAVTGELFF	TGCGCCAGCAGCTTACTTGCGGTCACCGGGGAGCTGTTTTTT	TRBJ2-2	TRBV5-1	.	.
CASSTLAAAEEQYF	TGTGCCAGTAGTACCTTAGCGGCAGCGGAAGAGCAGTACTTC	TRBJ2-7	TRBV19	.	.
CAISENIGTSYGYTF	TGTGCCATCAGTGAGAATATCGGGACAAGCTATGGCTACACCTTC	TRBJ1-2	TRBV10-3	.	.
CASSMRQGASGANVLTF	TGTGCCAGTAGTATGCGACAGGGGGCCTCTGGGGCCAACGTCCTGACTTTC	TRBJ2-6	TRBV19	TRBD1	.
CASSFGGDNQPQHF	TGCGCCAGCAGCTTTGGAGGGGACAATCAGCCCCAGCATTTT	TRBJ1-5	TRBV5-1	.	.
CASSLGAGGPSEQFF	TGTGCCAGCAGCCTAGGAGCGGGAGGGCCAAGTGAGCAGTTCTTC	TRBJ2-1	TRBV3-1/TRBV3-2	TRBD2	.
CASSDSSSGSTSGYDEQFF	TGTGCCAGCAGTGACTCGTCTAGCGGGAGTACTTCTGGTTACGATGAGCAGTTCTTC	TRBJ2-1	TRBV6-4	TRBD2	.
CASSLFGTDMNTEAFF	TGCGCCAGCAGCTTGTTTGGTACAGACATGAACACTGAAGCTTTCTTT	TRBJ1-1	TRBV5-1	.	.
CASSQGTGTSVHEQFF	TGTGCCAGCAGCCAGGGAACCGGGACTAGCGTACATGAGCAGTTCTTC	TRBJ2-1	TRBV4-2	TRBD2	.
CASRSRETQYF	TGTGCCAGCAGGTCACGGGAGACCCAGTACTTC	TRBJ2-5	TRBV12-3/TRBV12-4	.	.
CASRRDRGETQYF	TGTGCCAGCAGGAGGGACAGGGGCGAGACCCAGTACTTC	TRBJ2-5	TRBV7-2	TRBD1	many
CASTILAGGPNEQFF	TGTGCCAGCACTATACTAGCGGGAGGGCCCAATGAGCAGTTCTTC	TRBJ2-1	TRBV6-6	TRBD2	.
CASRDRALSYEQYF	TGTGCCAGCAGGGACAGGGCCCTCTCCTACGAGCAGTACTTC	TRBJ2-7	TRBV6-5	TRBD1	few
CASSSLAKEGDTQYF	TGTGCCAGCAGTTCACTAGCGAAGGAGGGAGATACGCAGTATTTT	TRBJ2-3	TRBV6-2/TRBV6-3	TRBD2	.
CASSYGDRVTDTQYF	TGTGCCAGCAGTTACGGGGACAGAGTAACAGATACGCAGTATTTT	TRBJ2-3	TRBV6-5	TRBD1	.
CASSAQGGTEAFF	TGCGCCAGCAGCGCACAGGGTGGCACTGAAGCTTTCTTT	TRBJ1-1	TRBV5-1	.	.
CASSFGESSYNEQFF	TGTGCCAGCAGCTTCGGAGAGAGCTCCTACAATGAGCAGTTCTTC	TRBJ2-1	TRBV5-4	.	.
CASSLGAGGSYEQYF	TGTGCCAGCAGCTTAGGGGCGGGAGGGTCCTACGAGCAGTACTTC	TRBJ2-7	TRBV7-3	TRBD2	.
CASSKRRAPGASPLHF	TGTGCCAGCAGCAAAAGGCGGGCTCCGGGTGCTTCACCCCTCCACTTT	TRBJ1-6	TRBV21-1	.	.
CAISAQGPNHPPSGNTIYF	TGTGCCATCAGTGCACAGGGCCCAAACCACCCCCCCTCTGGAAACACCATATATTTT	TRBJ1-3	TRBV10-3	.	.